What follows are 8 T cell receptor beta chains derived from one specimen sequenced in a study. Each CDR3 protein is one row after TCRdb ran MiXCR on the RT-PCR reads. Here the sample spans hundreds of thousands of distinct CDR3 sequences, 13% to 15% being singletons. Sequenced sample: memory CD4+ T cells from blood. Every receptor here comes from a female donor in good health, serving as a healthy control.

In its sample, this clonotype was seen many times. This chain joins TRBV5-1 and TRBJ2-3; D gene uncertain. V was pared by 0 bases and J by 5 bases, with 10 bases between. Per the germline V gene, CDR1 is SGHRS and CDR2 is YFSETQ. The CDR3 runs 14 residues. The CDR3 nucleotides read TGCGCCAGCAGCTTGGTCTCCGGTCAAGATACGCAGTATTTT. It encodes CASSLVSGQDTQYF.

The J gene is TRBJ2-7, the V gene TRBV7-9; 7 positions match TRBD2. CDR1 and CDR2 (germline): SEHNR, FQNEAQ (reference sequence). CDR3 length: 15 residues. Losses at the gene ends were 7 bases for V and 2 bases for J; bases not matched to a gene: 11. The CDR3: CASMERAGIPYEQYF. The DNA of the CDR3 is TGTGCCAGCATGGAACGAGCGGGAATCCCCTACGAGCAGTACTTC.

This clonotype was observed a few times. This chain joins TRBV5-1 and TRBJ2-1, with D tentatively TRBD1 or TRBD2 (5 bases each). CDR1 is SGHRS, CDR2 YFSETQ, per germline. The CDR3 covers 15 residues. V shed 4 bases and J shed 7 bases, with 18 bases lying between them. The CDR3 nucleotides read TGCGCCAGCAGCGGGGGTGTCGGACCACCTAATGAGCAGTTCTTC. The encoded protein is CASSGGVGPPNEQFF.

The chain uses TRBV7-9 and TRBJ1-5; TRBD1 might be the D (5 bases). Per germline, CDR1 SEHNR and CDR2 FQNEAQ (reference sequence). The CDR3 sequence is 16 residues long. Trimming shortened V by 4 bases and J by 0 bases, and 13 bases separated the two germline ends. The CDR3 here is CASSSDIGVSNQPQHF. CDR3 DNA sequence: TGTGCCAGCAGCTCGGACATTGGGGTTAGCAATCAGCCCCAGCATTTT.

There are many counts of this clonotype. This chain connects TRBV5-1 to TRBJ2-1; D uncertain. Germline lookup yields CDR1 SGHRS and CDR2 YFSETQ. The CDR3 has 17 amino acids. V was shortened by 0 bases and J by 0 bases, with 13 bases between the two germline ends. Here the CDR3 DNA reads TGCGCCAGCAGCTTGGGTAGTTGGGCGACCTCCTACAATGAGCAGTTCTTC. This gives the protein CASSLGSWATSYNEQFF.

Turning to this clonotype: A much larger clone lies one base from this, so it may be a read error. CDR3 nucleotide sequence: TGCAGTGCTCTTGCCTGGTACACTGAAGCTTTCTTT. It translates to CSALAWYTEAFF. V gene TRBV20-1 combines with J gene TRBJ1-1; D ambiguous. From germline, CDR1 is DFQATT and CDR2 SNEGSKA (reference sequence). The CDR3 covers 12 residues. V shed 5 bases and J shed 3 bases, with 10 bases lying between them.

The V and J genes are TRBV6-2 or TRBV6-3 and TRBJ2-3; TRBD1 is a possible D gene (6 bases). The length of the CDR3 is 14 residues. The germline V gene has CDR1 MNHEY and CDR2 SVGEGT. The V and J ends lost 7 bases and 2 bases respectively, with 13 bases between them. The CDR3 DNA sequence: TGTGCCAGCACTAAAAGGGGGAACACAGATACGCAGTATTTT. Amino acid sequence: CASTKRGNTDTQYF.

This chain joins TRBV7-6 and TRBJ2-7, with 8 bases lining up with TRBD1. The CDR3 is 15 amino acids. Germline CDR1 reads SGHVS; CDR2 reads FNYEAQ. V lost 5 bases to trimming and J lost 6 bases; unmatched junction nucleotides: 12. The chain's CDR3 is CASSPLDRVGGEQYF. The CDR3 coding sequence is TGTGCCAGCAGCCCCCTGGACAGGGTGGGTGGCGAGCAGTACTTC.